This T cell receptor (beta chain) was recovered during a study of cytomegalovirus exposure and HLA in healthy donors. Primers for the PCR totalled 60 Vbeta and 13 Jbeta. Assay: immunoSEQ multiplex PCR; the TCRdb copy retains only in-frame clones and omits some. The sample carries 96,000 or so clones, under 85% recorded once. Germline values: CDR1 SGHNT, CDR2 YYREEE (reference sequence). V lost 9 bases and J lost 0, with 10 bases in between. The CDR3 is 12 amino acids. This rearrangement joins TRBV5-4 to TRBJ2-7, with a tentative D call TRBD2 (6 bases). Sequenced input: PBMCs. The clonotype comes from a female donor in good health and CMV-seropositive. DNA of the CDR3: TGTGCCATCGGAGGGGACTCCTACGAGCAGTACTTC. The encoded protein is CAIGGDSYEQYF.